This T cell receptor (beta chain) was identified in a study of PD-L1 blockade in urothelial cancer. About the study: Median T cell yield per blood sample was more than 130,000 cells.

The CDR3 extends over 12 amino acids. From germline, CDR1 is SGHNT and CDR2 YYREEE (reference sequence). The V and J ends lost 9 bases and 5 bases respectively, with 11 bases between them. Synthetic TCR analog templates were spiked into each PCR. Assay: immunoSEQ multiplex PCR; the TCRdb copy retains only in-frame clones and omits some. The sample shows approximately 15,000 clones, around 87% of them seen only once. It was locally advanced or metastatic urothelial carcinoma that patients had. Individual patients had between 1 and 8 samples, taken pretreatment and on-treatment. The input for sequencing was PBMCs, taken around atezolizumab (anti-PD-L1) treatment. The V call is TRBV5-4, the J call TRBJ2-2; no clear D. The TCR sequence derives from a man aged 45-65 years with urothelial cancer. The CDR3 is CAIPHHTGELFF. The CDR3 DNA follows: TGTGCCATTCCCCATCATACCGGGGAGCTGTTTTTT.